This T cell receptor beta chain is drawn from a study of cytomegalovirus exposure and HLA in healthy donors. The study, taken as a whole, reports: Prior analysis indicated that the majority of TCR beta V segments exhibited productivity approximately 87% or approximately 30% of the time.

As concerns this clone: What it binds is unknown.

The PCR made use of 60 Vbeta and 13 Jbeta primers. TCRdb keeps only in-frame clones here, not all; method: immunoSEQ multiplex PCR. This sample has 190,000 or so clones, with roughly 80% found just once. Germline V CDR1 and CDR2: SGDLS, YYNGEE. This CDR3 comprises 13 residues. The ends were cut back, 0 bases at V and 2 bases at J, with 4 bases in the middle. J is TRBJ2-3 and V is TRBV9; the D is unclear. Source material: PBMCs. This TCR was sampled from a woman between 45 and 65 years old in good health and CMV-seropositive. This CDR3 is CASSVVLTDTQYF. CDR3 DNA: TGTGCCAGCAGCGTAGTCCTCACAGATACGCAGTATTTT. Looking up the rest from reference TRBV9 and TRBJ2-3 gives the full variable domain: DSGVTQTPKHLITATGQRVTLRCSPRSGDLSVYWYQQSLDQGLQFLIQYYNGEERAKGNILERFSAQQFPDLHSELNLSSLELGDSALYFCASSVVLTDTQYFGPGTRLTVL.